Sequencing of this T cell receptor beta chain was carried out in a study of blood T cell repertoires in COVID-19. As originally analysed: Using reference gene primer amplification, nucleated cell counts were estimated. Sequenced by immunoSEQ multiplex PCR; TCRdb stores in-frame clones only, minus some. The DNA was the basis for D and trimming; V, J and clone size are from that table. The data hold some 130,000 clones, with approximately 74% observed a single time. Sequenced sample: peripheral blood. The sequence was collected from an older woman with acute or convalescent COVID-19.

The CDR3 DNA sequence: TGCGCCAGCAGCTTGGCTTTCGGACAGGGCTACGAGCAGTACTTC. Encoded protein: CASSLAFGQGYEQYF. The genes are TRBV5-1 and TRBJ2-7; 8 nucleotides align to TRBD1. This CDR3 spans 15 amino acids. Germline V gives CDR1 SGHRS, CDR2 YFSETQ. With V trimmed by 0 bases and J by 3 bases, 5 bases remained unmatched.